This TCR beta chain was sequenced in a study of Tregs in tolerant kidney transplant recipients. Per germline, CDR1 LGHNA and CDR2 YNFKEQ. Trimming shortened V by 4 bases and J by 0 bases, and 16 bases separated the two germline ends. The CDR3 is 17 amino acids. Produced via immunoSEQ multiplex PCR; TCRdb's table is partial and in-frame only. The profile shows 90,000 to 150,000 clones, roughly nine tenths of them singletons. The clonotype was recovered from a human donor in good health. V gene TRBV4-2 combines with J gene TRBJ1-3, with no clear D. The sample consisted of CD4+ T cells from blood. This CDR3 is CASSPYKGGSSGNTIYF. CDR3 in DNA: TGTGCCAGCAGCCCGTACAAAGGTGGCAGCTCTGGAAACACCATATATTTT.